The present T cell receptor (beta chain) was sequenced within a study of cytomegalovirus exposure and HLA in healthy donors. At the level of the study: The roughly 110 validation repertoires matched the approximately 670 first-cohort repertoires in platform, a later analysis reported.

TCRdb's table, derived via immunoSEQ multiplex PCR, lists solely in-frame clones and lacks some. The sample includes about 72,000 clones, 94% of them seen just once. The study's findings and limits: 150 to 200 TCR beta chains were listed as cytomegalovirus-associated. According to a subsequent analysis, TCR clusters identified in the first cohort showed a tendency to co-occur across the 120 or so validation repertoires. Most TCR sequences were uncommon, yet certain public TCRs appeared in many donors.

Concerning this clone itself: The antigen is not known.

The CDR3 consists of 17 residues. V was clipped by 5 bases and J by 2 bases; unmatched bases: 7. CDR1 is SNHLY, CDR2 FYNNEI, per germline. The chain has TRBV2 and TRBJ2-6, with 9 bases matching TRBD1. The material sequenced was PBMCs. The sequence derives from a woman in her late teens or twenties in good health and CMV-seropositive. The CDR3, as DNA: TGTGCCAGCAGTTTCGGACAGGGGAATGCTGGGGCCAACGTCCTGACTTTC. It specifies CASSFGQGNAGANVLTF. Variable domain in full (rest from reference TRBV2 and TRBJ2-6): EPEVTQTPSHQVTQMGQEVILRCVPISNHLYFYWYRQILGQKVEFLVSFYNNEISEKSEIFDDQFSVERPDGSNFTLKIRSTKLEDSAMYFCASSFGQGNAGANVLTFGAGSRLTVL.